This TCR beta chain was identified in a study of OX40 agonist ivuxolimab in advanced cancers. Study results and caveats: More expanded clones were found, on average, in CD8+ than in CD4+ T cells. Doses of 0.1 to 3.0 mg/kg were accompanied by clonal expansion of CD4+ and CD8+ blood T cells by week 6.

Concerning this clone: Its antigen is currently unknown.

Sequenced by immunoSEQ multiplex PCR; TCRdb stores in-frame clones only, minus some. Of 55,000 to 65,000 clones in the sample, 86% were seen once. The CDR3 consists of 17 residues. Germline lookup yields CDR1 SEHNR and CDR2 FQNEAQ (reference sequence). V lost 5 bases and J 2 bases, leaving 16 bases between the germline ends. A history of autoimmune disease or systemic immunosuppression excluded patients. The sequence came from an adult with an advanced solid tumor such as melanoma, head and neck, liver or kidney cancer. The chain combines TRBV7-9 with TRBJ2-6, with D perhaps matching TRBD1 (6 bases). Sample: CD4+ or CD8+ T cells sorted from blood, taken in a trial of the OX40 agonist ivuxolimab. The CDR3 DNA is TGTGCCAGCAGCCCTTCGGAGAGACAGGCTGGGGCCAACGTCCTGACTTTC. This sequence encodes CASSPSERQAGANVLTF.